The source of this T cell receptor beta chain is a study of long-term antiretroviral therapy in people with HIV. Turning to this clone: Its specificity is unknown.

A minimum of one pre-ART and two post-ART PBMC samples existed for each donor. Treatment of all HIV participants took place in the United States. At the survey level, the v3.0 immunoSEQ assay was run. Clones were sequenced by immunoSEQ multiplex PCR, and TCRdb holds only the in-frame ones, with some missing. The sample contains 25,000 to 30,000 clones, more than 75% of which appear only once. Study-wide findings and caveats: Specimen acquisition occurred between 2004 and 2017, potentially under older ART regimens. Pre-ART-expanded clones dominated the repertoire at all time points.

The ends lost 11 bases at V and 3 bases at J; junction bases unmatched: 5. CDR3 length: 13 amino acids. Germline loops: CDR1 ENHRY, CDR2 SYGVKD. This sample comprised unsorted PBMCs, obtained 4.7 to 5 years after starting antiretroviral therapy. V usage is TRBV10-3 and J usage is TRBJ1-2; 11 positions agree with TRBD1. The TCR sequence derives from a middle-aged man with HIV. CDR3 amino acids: CAAGQGAYYGYTF. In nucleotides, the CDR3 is TGTGCCGCCGGACAGGGGGCTTACTATGGCTACACCTTC.